Listed below are T cell receptor beta chains from one sample, sequenced in a study of cytomegalovirus exposure and HLA in healthy donors. Sequenced by immunoSEQ multiplex PCR; TCRdb stores in-frame clones only, minus some. Its table records some 150,000 clones. Sequencing was performed on PBMCs. Receptor source: a woman younger than 30 in good health and CMV-seronegative. CDR3s include the opening cysteine and the closing phenylalanine or tryptophan. The D gene is left open where the match is weak.

>TRBJ1-1|TRBD1|TRBV7-3
CASSPSGQYTEAFF
TGTGCCAGCAGCCCCTCGGGACAGTACACTGAAGCTTTCTTT
>TRBJ1-3|NA|TRBV9
CASSAARDSGNTIYF
TGTGCCAGCAGCGCCGCCCGAGACTCTGGAAACACCATATATTTT
>TRBJ1-1|NA|TRBV11-2
CASSLERNTEAFF
TGTGCCAGCAGCTTAGAGCGGAACACTGAAGCTTTCTTT
>TRBJ2-1|TRBD2|TRBV4-3
CASSLTSDRYNEQFF
TGCGCCAGCAGCCTGACTAGCGATCGGTACAATGAGCAGTTCTTC
>TRBJ2-2|TRBD2|TRBV11-2
CASSGLAGANTGELFF
TGTGCCAGCAGCGGACTAGCGGGAGCGAACACCGGGGAGCTGTTTTTT
>TRBJ2-5|NA|TRBV25-1
CASSEFGGPQETQYF
TGTGCCAGCAGTGAATTCGGGGGTCCCCAAGAGACCCAGTACTTC
>TRBJ2-1|NA|TRBV7-9
CASSLLNIRSYNEQFF
TGTGCCAGCAGCCTGCTAAATATCCGCTCCTACAATGAGCAGTTCTTC
>TRBJ1-4|NA|TRBV4-2
CASSQSRVSNEKLFF
TGTGCCAGCAGCCAGTCCAGGGTTTCTAATGAAAAACTGTTTTTT
>TRBJ1-5|TRBD1|TRBV19
CASKMTGNNQPQHF
TGTGCCAGTAAAATGACAGGGAACAATCAGCCCCAGCATTTT
>TRBJ2-7|TRBD2|TRBV7-3
CASSPRLAGPGEQYF
TGTGCCAGCAGCCCTCGACTAGCGGGCCCCGGCGAGCAGTACTTC
>TRBJ1-1|TRBD1|TRBV28
CASSQGAPRKAFF
TGTGCCAGCAGTCAGGGGGCTCCGAGAAAAGCTTTCTTT
>TRBJ2-1|NA|TRBV27
CASRREALGTSTNEQFF
TGTGCCAGCAGACGAGAGGCCCTTGGAACTAGCACCAATGAGCAGTTCTTC
>TRBJ2-6|TRBD1|TRBV27
CASGYRGSISGANVLTF
TGTGCCAGCGGCTACAGGGGCAGCATCTCTGGGGCCAACGTCCTGACTTTC
>TRBJ2-3|TRBD1|TRBV5-1
CASSNVLTGGSTDTQYF
TGCGCCAGCAGCAACGTACTAACAGGGGGAAGCACAGATACGCAGTATTTT
>TRBJ1-2|NA|TRBV27
CASSLSSYYGYTF
TGTGCCAGCAGTTTGAGTTCTTACTATGGCTACACCTTC
>TRBJ2-1|TRBD2|TRBV6-5
CASSWASGRAYNEQFF
TGTGCCAGCAGTTGGGCTAGCGGGAGGGCCTACAATGAGCAGTTCTTC
>TRBJ2-2|NA|TRBV28
CASSRLDRDTGELFF
TGTGCCAGCAGTAGACTGGACAGAGACACCGGGGAGCTGTTTTTT
>TRBJ1-2|NA|TRBV6-1
CASIADGLFLGGYTF
TGTGCCAGCATTGCGGACGGACTATTTTTAGGTGGCTACACCTTC
>TRBJ1-4|TRBD1|TRBV5-1
CASGPGTGDEKLFF
TGCGCCAGCGGACCCGGGACAGGGGATGAAAAACTGTTTTTT
>TRBJ2-2|TRBD2|TRBV27
CASSGLGVFTGELFF
TGTGCCAGCAGTGGACTAGGCGTATTTACGGGGGAGCTGTTTTTT
>TRBJ2-5|NA|TRBV2
CASSELALGTQYF
TGTGCCAGCAGTGAATTAGCGCTAGGGACCCAGTACTTC
>TRBJ2-3|TRBD2|TRBV19
CASSISRTSGRASTDTQYF
TGTGCCAGTAGTATATCACGGACTAGCGGGAGGGCTAGCACAGATACGCAGTATTTT
>TRBJ1-2|NA|TRBV7-8
CAIETPGGYTF
TGTGCCATCGAAACGCCGGGGGGCTACACCTTC
>TRBJ2-1|TRBD1|TRBV2
CASSTGGNEQFF
TGTGCCAGCAGCACAGGGGGCAATGAGCAGTTCTTC
>TRBJ1-3|NA|TRBV28
CASSLGSERSGNTIYF
TGTGCCAGCAGCTTAGGCAGCGAACGATCTGGAAACACCATATATTTT